This entry lists 17 T cell receptor beta chains sequenced from one sample in a study of T-cell memory formation after mild COVID-19. One entry per CDR3 protein results from TCRdb running MiXCR on the 5' RACE reads. The sample records around 200,000 distinct CDR3 sequences, more than 9% being singletons. The specimen was PBMCs or a T cell subset sorted from them (not recorded which). The receptors originated from a man aged 18 to 30 who had mild COVID-19 (a few samples of this study predate the infection). Cell type and time point are not known.

The sample holds many counts of this clonotype. The chain has TRBV7-9 and TRBJ1-2; D unresolved. The V gene lost 5 bases and the J gene lost 8 bases, with 9 bases spanning the gap. In germline, CDR1 is SEHNR, CDR2 FQNEAQ (reference sequence). CDR3 length equals 11 residues. For the CDR3, the DNA is TGTGCCAGCAGCCTTACGGAGGGCTACACCTTC. This encodes CASSLTEGYTF.

This chain links TRBV29-1 with TRBJ1-1, with D possibly TRBD1 on 5 matching bases. The V gene's germline CDR1 is SQVTM and CDR2 ANQGSEA. The germline V and J ends were trimmed by 2 bases and 5 bases, with 9 bases remaining between them. The CDR3 contains 12 residues. For the CDR3, the DNA is TGCAGCGTTGAATCGCAGGGAACTGAAGCTTTCTTT. This sequence encodes CSVESQGTEAFF.

This chain joins TRBV7-9 and TRBJ2-3; 9 bases match TRBD1. J lost 2 bases, V lost 7 bases, and 7 bases had no gene match. Germline V gene lookup returns CDR1 SEHNR and CDR2 FQNEAQ (reference sequence). This CDR3 is built from 15 residues. Written as DNA, the CDR3 is TGTGCCAGCACAGCGGGGACAGGGTACACAGATACGCAGTATTTT. Translating gives CASTAGTGYTDTQYF.

This clonotype appeared many times. The CDR3 region has the DNA TGCGCCAGCAGCTTGAGCCCCGAGGGGGGGAACATTCAGTACTTC. It is translated as CASSLSPEGGNIQYF. The V call is TRBV5-1, the J call TRBJ2-4; D is possibly TRBD2 (7 bases). Germline lookup yields CDR1 SGHRS and CDR2 YFSETQ. CDR3 length: 15 amino acids. Between the trimmed V and J ends, which lost 1 base and 7 bases, there was a span of 15 bases.

This rearrangement joins TRBV19 to TRBJ2-3; TRBD1 aligns across 7 bases. The V gene's germline CDR1 is LNHDA and CDR2 SQIVND (reference sequence). V gave up 9 bases and J gave up 6 bases; unmatched junction bases: 12. The CDR3 loop spans 14 amino acids. Written as DNA, the CDR3 is TGTGCCAGCTCCCGGGACAGAACCTCGGATACGCAGTATTTT. It yields the protein CASSRDRTSDTQYF. The variable domain in full, with the rest retrieved from reference TRBV19 and TRBJ2-3, is DGGITQSPKYLFRKEGQNVTLSCEQNLNHDAMYWYRQDPGQGLRLIYYSQIVNDFQKGDIAEGYSVSREKKESFPLTVTSAQKNPTAFYLCASSRDRTSDTQYFGPGTRLTVL.

This clonotype was seen a few times. The CDR3 here is CASGRTSNEQFF. CDR3 sequence (DNA): TGTGCCAGCGGGAGGACTAGCAATGAGCAGTTCTTC. The rearrangement links TRBV11-2 to TRBJ2-1; TRBD2 agrees at 7 bases. The CDR3 has 12 amino acids. The germline V gene has CDR1 SGHAT and CDR2 FQNNGV. Trimming took 8 bases from V and 6 from J; bases not matched to a gene: 4.

This clonotype was found a few times. V and J are TRBV7-2 and TRBJ2-4; D may be TRBD1 or TRBD2 (6 bases each). Germline assignment: CDR1 SGHTA and CDR2 FQGNSA. CDR3 length equals 15 residues. Deletions cut 5 bases from V and 8 bases from J, with 19 bases between. CDR3 DNA sequence: TGTGCCAGCAGCCCCCCCGGGGGCCAGGTGGACATTCAGTACTTC. It yields the protein CASSPPGGQVDIQYF. Together with reference TRBV7-2 and TRBJ2-4, the CDR3 gives the full variable domain: GAGVSQSPSNKVTEKGKDVELRCDPISGHTALYWYRQSLGQGLEFLIYFQGNSAPDKSGLPSDRFSAERTGGSVSTLTIQRTQQEDSAVYLCASSPPGGQVDIQYFGAGTRLSVL.

The chain recombines TRBV11-3 with TRBJ2-3; no clear D gene. In germline, CDR1 is SGHNT, CDR2 YENEEA. This CDR3 contains 14 residues. V lost 5 bases and J 6 bases, leaving 15 bases between the germline ends. CDR3: CASSPSLSLDTQYF. In nucleotides, the CDR3 is TGTGCCAGCAGCCCTAGTCTGAGCTTGGATACGCAGTATTTT.

The V and J genes are TRBV7-2 and TRBJ2-1, with 9 bases that match TRBD1. With 2 bases clipped from V and 9 bases from J, the junction kept 11 bases outside the gene matches. CDR1 SGHTA and CDR2 FQGNSA come from the germline V gene. The CDR3 is 16 residues long. CDR3 in DNA: TGTGCCAGCAGCTTACAGGGGACAGGGTTTGGCGTTGAGCAGTTCTTC. Amino acids: CASSLQGTGFGVEQFF. The full variable domain, its missing parts supplied by reference TRBV7-2 and TRBJ2-1, is GAGVSQSPSNKVTEKGKDVELRCDPISGHTALYWYRQSLGQGLEFLIYFQGNSAPDKSGLPSDRFSAERTGGSVSTLTIQRTQQEDSAVYLCASSLQGTGFGVEQFFGPGTRLTVL.

The chain combines TRBV7-2 with TRBJ2-3; a possible D gene is TRBD2 (6 bases). Trimming shortened V by 3 bases and J by 2 bases, and 9 bases separated the two germline ends. This CDR3 comprises 14 residues. Germline V gives CDR1 SGHTA, CDR2 FQGNSA. CDR3 bases: TGTGCCAGCAGCTTGCGGGGCCTCACAGATACGCAGTATTTT. It is translated as CASSLRGLTDTQYF.

This clonotype was counted only a few times. The chain has TRBV5-8 and TRBJ2-6, with TRBD2 matching over 7 bases. V trimming: 4 bases; J trimming: 0 bases; junction bases outside the gene matches: 10. Germline CDR1 SGHTS, CDR2 YDEGEE. The CDR3 loop spans 18 amino acids. CDR3 in DNA: TGTGCCAGCAGCCCCTGGGTGCGGGGGTACTCTGGGGCCAACGTCCTGACTTTC. It translates to CASSPWVRGYSGANVLTF.

The chain employs TRBV2 and TRBJ1-4; 9 bases are a match to TRBD1. From germline, CDR1 is SNHLY and CDR2 FYNNEI. This CDR3 has 15 residues. The V segment lost 10 bases and the J segment 8 bases; nucleotides outside the gene matches: 14. The CDR3 DNA is TGTGCCACCGCTGGACCCGGGACAGGGTCCGAAAAACTGTTTTTT. This gives the protein CATAGPGTGSEKLFF.

This clonotype has more than one count but fewer than ten. The chain carries TRBV7-2 and TRBJ2-2; no firm D call. This CDR3 has 15 amino acids. Germline-derived CDR1 and CDR2 are SGHTA and FQGNSA. V was trimmed by 1 base and J by 4 bases, leaving 10 bases between them. The CDR3 bases are TGTGCCAGCAGCTTAGTGGTAGTAAGCACCGGGGAGCTGTTTTTT. This encodes CASSLVVVSTGELFF.

This clonotype was counted only a few times. V gene TRBV6-5 combines with J gene TRBJ1-4, with D perhaps TRBD1 (5 bases). The CDR3 runs to 14 residues. Per germline, CDR1 MNHEY and CDR2 SVGAGI. V lost 2 bases and J lost 11, with 15 bases in between. The CDR3 DNA reads as TGTGCCAGCAGTTACGAGAGCGACGGGGCTAAACTGTTTTTT. It encodes CASSYESDGAKLFF.

This clonotype was counted between two and nine times. This rearrangement joins TRBV7-9 to TRBJ2-5, with unresolved D. Trimming removed 2 bases from V and 2 bases from J, with 15 bases in between. Germline loops: CDR1 SEHNR, CDR2 FQNEAQ (reference sequence). This CDR3 comprises 16 residues. CDR3 in amino acids: CASSLNAIRLQETQYF. CDR3 bases: TGTGCCAGCAGCTTAAACGCAATAAGGCTGCAAGAGACCCAGTACTTC.

The chain has TRBV10-3 and TRBJ2-5; 9 nucleotides line up with TRBD2. The J segment lost 2 bases and the V segment lost 8 bases, leaving 6 bases of the junction unmatched. The CDR3 extends over 14 amino acids. From germline, CDR1 is ENHRY and CDR2 SYGVKD. The CDR3 loop reads CAISMAGGQETQYF. The CDR3 nucleotides read TGTGCCATCTCCATGGCGGGGGGGCAAGAGACCCAGTACTTC.

The chain has TRBV5-5 and TRBJ1-6; 9 nucleotides agree with TRBD1. The ends lost 4 bases at V and 7 bases at J; junction bases unmatched: 9. CDR1 is SGHKS and CDR2 is YYEKEE in the germline V gene (reference sequence). CDR3 size: 16 residues. The CDR3 DNA sequence: TGTGCCAGCAGCACTTTTACAGGGGGCCAGAATTCACCCCTCCACTTT. It encodes CASSTFTGGQNSPLHF. Drawing the rest from reference TRBV5-5 and TRBJ1-6, the complete variable domain is DAGVTQSPTHLIKTRGQQVTLRCSPISGHKSVSWYQQVLGQGPQFIFQYYEKEERGRGNFPDRFSARQFPNYSSELNVNALLLGDSALYLCASSTFTGGQNSPLHFGNGTRLTVT.